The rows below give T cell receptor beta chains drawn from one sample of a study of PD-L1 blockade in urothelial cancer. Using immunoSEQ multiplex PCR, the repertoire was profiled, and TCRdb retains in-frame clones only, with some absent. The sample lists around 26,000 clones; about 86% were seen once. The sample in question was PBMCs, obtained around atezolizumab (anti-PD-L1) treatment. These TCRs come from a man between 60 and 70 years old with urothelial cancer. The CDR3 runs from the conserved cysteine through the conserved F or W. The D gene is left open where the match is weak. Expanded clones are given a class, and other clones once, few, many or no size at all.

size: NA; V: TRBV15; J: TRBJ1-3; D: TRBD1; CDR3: CATSRRQGPSGNTIYF; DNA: TGTGCCACCAGCAGACGACAGGGACCCTCTGGAAACACCATATATTTT
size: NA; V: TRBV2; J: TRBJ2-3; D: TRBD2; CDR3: CASSGVAGGDTQYF; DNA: TGTGCCAGCAGTGGGGTAGCGGGGGGAGATACGCAGTATTTT
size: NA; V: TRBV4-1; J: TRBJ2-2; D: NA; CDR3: CASSQGLNRDTTGELFF; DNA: TGCGCCAGCAGCCAAGGCTTGAACCGGGACACCACCGGGGAGCTGTTTTTT
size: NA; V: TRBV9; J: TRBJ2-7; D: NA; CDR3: CASSVAQGGIYEQYF; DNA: TGTGCCAGCAGCGTAGCCCAGGGGGGCATCTACGAGCAGTACTTC
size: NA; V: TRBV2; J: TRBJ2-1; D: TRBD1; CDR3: CASSVGTGFGNEQFF; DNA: TGTGCCAGCAGTGTAGGGACAGGGTTTGGCAATGAGCAGTTCTTC
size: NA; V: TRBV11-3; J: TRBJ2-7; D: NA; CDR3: CASSLGPSSYEQYF; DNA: TGTGCCAGCAGCTTAGGGCCTAGCTCCTACGAGCAGTACTTC
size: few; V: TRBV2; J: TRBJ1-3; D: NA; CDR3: CASGGSGNTIYF; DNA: TGTGCCAGTGGAGGCTCTGGAAACACCATATATTTT
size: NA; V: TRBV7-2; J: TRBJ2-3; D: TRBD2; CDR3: CASSFGGTDTQYF; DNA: TGTGCCAGCAGCTTCGGGGGGACAGATACGCAGTATTTT
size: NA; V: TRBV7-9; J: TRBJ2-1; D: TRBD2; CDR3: CASSLGTSGSANEQFF; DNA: TGTGCCAGCAGCTTAGGTACTAGCGGGAGTGCAAATGAGCAGTTCTTC
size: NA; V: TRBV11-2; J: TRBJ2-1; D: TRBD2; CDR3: CASSSGGSSSYNEQFF; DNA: TGTGCCAGCAGCTCCGGGGGGTCGAGCTCCTACAATGAGCAGTTCTTC
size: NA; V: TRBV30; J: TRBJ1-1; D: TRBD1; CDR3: CAWSSWTGAAFF; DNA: TGTGCCTGGAGTTCTTGGACAGGCGCCGCTTTCTTT
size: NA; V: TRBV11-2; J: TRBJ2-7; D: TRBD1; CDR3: CASRNRNPGQGVMSYEQYF; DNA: TGTGCCAGCCGAAACCGTAATCCGGGACAGGGGGTTATGAGCTACGAGCAGTACTTC
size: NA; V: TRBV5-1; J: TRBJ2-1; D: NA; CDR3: CASSFFVSDSSYNEQFF; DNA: TGCGCCAGCAGCTTCTTCGTTAGCGATAGCTCCTACAATGAGCAGTTCTTC
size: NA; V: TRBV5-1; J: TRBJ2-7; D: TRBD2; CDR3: CASSRWEGSYEQYF; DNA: TGCGCCAGCAGCCGTTGGGAGGGCTCCTACGAGCAGTACTTC
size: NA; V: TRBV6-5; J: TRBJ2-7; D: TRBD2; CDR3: CASSSSGSSYEQYF; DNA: TGTGCCAGCAGCTCTAGCGGGAGTTCATACGAGCAGTACTTC
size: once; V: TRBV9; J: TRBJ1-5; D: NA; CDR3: CASSVQGLSNQPQHF; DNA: TGTGCCAGCAGCGTACAGGGGCTTAGCAATCAGCCCCAGCATTTT
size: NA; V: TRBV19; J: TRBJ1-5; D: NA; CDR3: CASREQRVGQPQHF; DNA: TGTGCCAGTAGAGAACAGAGGGTAGGGCAGCCCCAGCATTTT
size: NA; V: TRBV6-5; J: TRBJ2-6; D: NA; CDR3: CASSGAAKDVLTF; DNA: TGTGCCAGCAGTGGAGCAGCAAAGGACGTCCTGACTTTC
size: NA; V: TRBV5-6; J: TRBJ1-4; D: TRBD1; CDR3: CASSRRQGAPNEKLFF; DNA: TGTGCCAGCAGCCGAAGACAGGGGGCCCCTAATGAAAAACTGTTTTTT
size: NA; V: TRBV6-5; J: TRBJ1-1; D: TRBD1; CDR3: CASGDRGVLNTEAFF; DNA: TGTGCCAGCGGGGACAGGGGGGTATTGAACACTGAAGCTTTCTTT
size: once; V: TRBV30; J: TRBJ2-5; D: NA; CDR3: CAWSVRGETQYF; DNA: TGTGCCTGGAGTGTAAGGGGGGAGACCCAGTACTTC
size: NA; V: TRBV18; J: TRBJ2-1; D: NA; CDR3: CASTKDSSYNEQFF; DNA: TGTGCCAGCACGAAGGACAGCTCCTACAATGAGCAGTTCTTC
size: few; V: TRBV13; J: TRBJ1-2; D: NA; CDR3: CASSQAGTPPNYGYTF; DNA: TGTGCCAGCAGCCAAGCCGGGACACCACCTAACTATGGCTACACCTTC
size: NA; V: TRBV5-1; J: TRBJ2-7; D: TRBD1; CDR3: CASSFGDRGINEQYF; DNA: TGCGCCAGCAGCTTCGGGGACAGGGGGATCAACGAGCAGTACTTC
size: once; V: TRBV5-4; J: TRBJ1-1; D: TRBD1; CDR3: CASSWDRGFTEAFF; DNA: TGTGCCAGCAGCTGGGACAGAGGGTTCACTGAAGCTTTCTTT
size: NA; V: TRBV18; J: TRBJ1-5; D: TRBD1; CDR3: CASSPGTGYNQPQHF; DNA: TGTGCCAGCTCACCCGGGACAGGGTACAATCAGCCCCAGCATTTT
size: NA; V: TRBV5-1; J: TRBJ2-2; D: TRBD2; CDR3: CASSPRTSGKLTNTGELFF; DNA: TGCGCCAGCAGCCCCAGGACTAGCGGGAAATTGACGAACACCGGGGAGCTGTTTTTT
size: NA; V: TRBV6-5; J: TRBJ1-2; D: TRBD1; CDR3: CASSSGGANNYGYTF; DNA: TGTGCCAGCTCCTCAGGGGGCGCAAATAACTATGGCTACACCTTC
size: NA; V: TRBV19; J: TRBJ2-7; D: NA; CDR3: CASSSRQVTSYEQYF; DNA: TGTGCCAGTAGTTCCCGACAGGTTACCTCCTACGAGCAGTACTTC
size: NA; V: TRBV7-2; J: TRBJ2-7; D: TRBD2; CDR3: CASRGTSGNLREQYF; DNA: TGTGCCAGCAGAGGGACTAGCGGGAATCTTCGCGAGCAGTACTTC
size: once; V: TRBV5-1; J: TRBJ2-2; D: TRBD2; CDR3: CASSLRLAGNTGELFF; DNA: TGCGCCAGCAGCTTGAGACTAGCGGGTAACACCGGGGAGCTGTTTTTT
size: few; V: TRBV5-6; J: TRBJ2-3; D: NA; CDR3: CASSGGGFSSTDTQYF; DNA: TGTGCCAGCAGCGGCGGCGGGTTCTCGAGCACAGATACGCAGTATTTT
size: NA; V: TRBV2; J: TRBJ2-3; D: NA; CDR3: CASTRGAWRDTQYF; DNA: TGTGCCAGCACCCGAGGAGCCTGGCGGGATACGCAGTATTTT
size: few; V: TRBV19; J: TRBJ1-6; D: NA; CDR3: CASKSQGGYNSPLHF; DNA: TGTGCCAGTAAATCTCAGGGCGGCTATAATTCACCCCTCCACTTT
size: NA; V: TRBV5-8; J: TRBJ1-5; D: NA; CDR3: CASSLVAGVGNQPQHF; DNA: TGTGCCAGCAGCTTGGTCGCCGGCGTCGGGAATCAGCCCCAGCATTTT
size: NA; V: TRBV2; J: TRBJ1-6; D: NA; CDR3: CASSKDLDTYNSPLHF; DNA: TGTGCCAGCAGTAAAGATTTGGACACCTATAATTCACCCCTCCACTTT
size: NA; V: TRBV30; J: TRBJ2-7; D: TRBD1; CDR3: CAWSAPRVRTGNSYEQYF; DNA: TGTGCCTGGAGTGCCCCAAGGGTTCGGACAGGGAATTCCTACGAGCAGTACTTC